The 13 T cell receptor beta chains reported below all come from one sample, sequenced in a study of shared clonotypes between healthy human individuals (dated by TCRdb to between 2020 and 2021). Library preparation was by the immunoSEQ multiplex PCR assay. TCRdb holds this immuneACCESS table with in-frame rearrangements only. Some clones are missing; in checked studies, unresolved V genes explain under half, and the rest has no known cause. The sample yields 2 million to 2.5 million clones; approximately 96% were counted once. Of the sample, 0.1% to 0.15% falls within the top ten clones. The sample consisted of naive CD4+ T cells sorted from blood. What this sample's cell subset or site label stands for: CD45RA+ positively selected. Receptors originate from a young man in good health.

The chain combines TRBV2 with TRBJ1-1; D possibly corresponds to TRBD1 (5 bases). V gave up 4 bases and J gave up 8 bases, with 11 bases separating them. Germline CDR1 is SNHLY and CDR2 is FYNNEI. The CDR3 consists of 12 residues. DNA of the CDR3: TGTGCCAGCAGTGTGGGGGGATTAGAAGCTTTCTTT. This codes for CASSVGGLEAFF.

This clone was seen only once. Other DNA sequences in this specimen translate into the identical CDR3. The chain couples TRBV6-1 to TRBJ2-5; D might be TRBD2 (5 bases). The CDR3 is 12 residues long. Trimming took 5 bases from V and 4 from J, leaving 8 bases between them. The germline CDR1 and CDR2 sequences are MNHNS and SASEGT. Here the CDR3 DNA reads TGTGCCAGCAGTCCGGGGAGAGAGACCCAGTACTTC. Translated, it gives CASSPGRETQYF.

This chain connects TRBV25-1 to TRBJ2-7, with D perhaps assigned TRBD1 or TRBD2 (5 bases each). Trimming pared 7 bases from V and 7 bases from J, leaving 11 bases between. In germline, CDR1 is MGHDK, CDR2 SYGVNS. The CDR3 totals 11 residues. Written as DNA, the CDR3 is TGTGCCAGCACGGGACGGAGGGAGCAGTACTTC. Amino acids: CASTGRREQYF.

The rearrangement uses TRBV2 and TRBJ2-7; 9 positions match TRBD2. Germline CDR1 reads SNHLY; CDR2 reads FYNNEI. The CDR3 spans 14 residues. V lost 4 bases and J lost 4; bases outside the gene matches: 5. CDR3 residues: CASSVAGGLYEQYF. In nucleotides, the CDR3 is TGTGCCAGCAGTGTTGCGGGGGGGCTTTACGAGCAGTACTTC. Variable domain in full (rest from reference TRBV2 and TRBJ2-7): EPEVTQTPSHQVTQMGQEVILRCVPISNHLYFYWYRQILGQKVEFLVSFYNNEISEKSEIFDDQFSVERPDGSNFTLKIRSTKLEDSAMYFCASSVAGGLYEQYFGPGTRLTVT.

This chain connects TRBV19 to TRBJ2-1; TRBD2 might be the D (6 bases). Per germline, CDR1 LNHDA and CDR2 SQIVND (reference sequence). The V and J ends lost 10 bases and 7 bases respectively, with 17 bases between them. The length of the CDR3 is 13 residues. CDR3 in amino acids: CAIKPRGDNEQFF. Here the CDR3 DNA reads TGTGCCATCAAGCCGCGGGGTGATAATGAGCAGTTCTTC.

This clone was counted only a few times. Different DNA sequences within this sample yield the same CDR3. The chain couples TRBV5-1 to TRBJ2-7, with D perhaps matching TRBD1 (6 bases). V gave up 4 bases and J gave up 3 bases, with 11 bases separating them. The V gene's germline CDR1 is SGHRS and CDR2 YFSETQ. The length of the CDR3 is 13 residues. The CDR3 DNA is TGCGCCAGCAGCAGTAGGGGGAGCTACGAGCAGTACTTC. It codes for CASSSRGSYEQYF.

The chain combines TRBV29-1 with TRBJ1-2; D might be TRBD1 (5 bases). This CDR3 comprises 12 residues. The germline CDR1 and CDR2 sequences are SQVTM and ANQGSEA. The germline V and J ends were trimmed by 6 bases and 8 bases, with 16 bases remaining between them. CDR3 sequence (DNA): TGCAGCGTCAGGGAAGAGCACGGCGGCTACACCTTC. It translates to CSVREEHGGYTF.

This chain links TRBV30 with TRBJ1-1; D is unclear. The germline gives CDR1 GTSNPN, CDR2 SVGIG (reference sequence). V lost 2 bases and J lost 3, with 10 bases in between. The CDR3 totals 13 residues. This CDR3 is CAWSFRQDTEAFF. CDR3 bases: TGTGCCTGGAGTTTCAGACAAGACACTGAAGCTTTCTTT.

This clone was picked up a small number of times. The chain joins TRBV29-1 to TRBJ2-2; tentatively, D is TRBD1 (6 bases). The germline V and J ends were trimmed by 2 bases and 4 bases, with 8 bases remaining between them. In germline, CDR1 is SQVTM, CDR2 ANQGSEA. The CDR3 is 13 amino acids. Here the CDR3 DNA reads TGCAGCGTTGAAACGGACAGCACCGGGGAGCTGTTTTTT. Translation gives CSVETDSTGELFF.

The CDR3 DNA is TGTGCCAGCAGTTCCCCTCGGGGAGCGTCCTACGAGCAGTACTTC. This encodes CASSSPRGASYEQYF. This rearrangement joins TRBV25-1 to TRBJ2-7; D possibly corresponds to TRBD2 (5 bases). Germline V lookup: CDR1 MGHDK, CDR2 SYGVNS. The V end was cut by 5 bases, the J end by 1 base, with 15 bases between. This CDR3 has 15 residues.

This clone was detected once. A read error may produce the germline difference seen at one junction end. This rearrangement joins TRBV11-2 to TRBJ2-7; tentative D call: TRBD1 (5 bases). This CDR3 is 12 amino acids long. Looked up from germline, CDR1 is SGHAT and CDR2 is FQNNGV. DNA of the CDR3: TGTGCCAGCAGCTTCCCGACAGAGTCAGTTGTGTTC. Translated, it gives CASSFPTESVVF.

This sequence joins TRBV28 and TRBJ1-2; no definite D call. Per the germline V gene, CDR1 is MDHEN and CDR2 is SYDVKM. The germline V and J ends were trimmed by 6 bases and 8 bases, with 13 bases remaining between them. This CDR3 contains 12 residues. The CDR3: CASSPPGFGYTF. CDR3 nucleotides: TGTGCCAGCAGCCCCCCGGGATTCGGCTACACCTTC.

J is TRBJ2-1 and V is TRBV11-2; 16 nucleotides match TRBD2. The V gene end was trimmed by 6 bases and the J gene end by 9 bases; junction bases not matched to a gene: 8. From germline, CDR1 is SGHAT and CDR2 FQNNGV. The CDR3 runs 16 residues. The CDR3 spells CASRPGTSGGAGEQFF. CDR3 bases: TGTGCCAGCAGACCCGGGACTAGCGGGGGGGCCGGTGAGCAGTTCTTC.